A selection of T cell receptor beta chains follows, all from one sample in a study of T cells in Graves' hyperthyroidism and ophthalmopathy. TCRdb redid the calling of the multiplex PCR reads with MiXCR, one entry per CDR3 protein. The sample carries 490,000 or so distinct CDR3 sequences, 15% to 20% recorded once. The sequenced sample was blood. The receptors were sampled from a woman aged 30 to 39 with Graves' ophthalmopathy. The CDR3 runs from the conserved cysteine through the conserved F or W. D genes are given only for firm matches. Size tells how often a clone was seen (once, few, many) or the class of an expanded clone, and some rows leave it out.

D: NA
size: NA
J: TRBJ2-7
V: TRBV7-9
DNA: TGTGCCAGCAGTCTCGAACAGGCTAGCTTCTACGAGCAGTACTTC
CDR3: CASSLEQASFYEQYF

D: NA
size: many
J: TRBJ1-5
V: TRBV12-3/TRBV12-4
DNA: TGTGCCAGCAGTTTGGGCCATCAGCCCCAGCATTTT
CDR3: CASSLGHQPQHF

D: TRBD1
size: many
J: TRBJ2-5
V: TRBV29-1
DNA: TGCAGCGTTGGGACGACAGGGTTAGGTGAAGAGACCCAGTACTTC
CDR3: CSVGTTGLGEETQYF

D: NA
size: few
J: TRBJ1-3
V: TRBV4-3
DNA: TGCGCCAGCAGCCAAGAGTTTCAGGTCCCTGGAAACACCATATATTTT
CDR3: CASSQEFQVPGNTIYF

D: NA
size: many
J: TRBJ1-5
V: TRBV11-2
DNA: TGTGCCAGCAGCTTCGAGGATAGGCAGCCCCAGCATTTT
CDR3: CASSFEDRQPQHF

D: NA
size: few
J: TRBJ2-3
V: TRBV5-6
DNA: TGTGCCAGCAGCTCATCGTTAAAAGGGCTTCGCACAGATACGCAGTATTTT
CDR3: CASSSSLKGLRTDTQYF

D: TRBD2
size: many
J: TRBJ2-7
V: TRBV15
DNA: TGTGCCACCAGCAGTGTGTTCAGGCGGGAGATCACCTACGAGCAGTACTTC
CDR3: CATSSVFRREITYEQYF

D: TRBD2
size: NA
J: TRBJ2-3
V: TRBV20-1
DNA: TGCAGTGCTTGGGATGACAGGGTTTCTATTAGCGGGAGAGGGACAGATACGCAGTATTTT
CDR3: CSAWDDRVSISGRGTDTQYF

D: TRBD1
size: many
J: TRBJ2-7
V: TRBV5-1
DNA: TGCGCCAGCAGCCCAGACAGGGGAGCCACCTACGAGCAGTACTTC
CDR3: CASSPDRGATYEQYF

D: NA
size: few
J: TRBJ2-7
V: TRBV12-3/TRBV12-4
DNA: TGTGCCAGCACCACAGGGTCCTACGAGCAGTACTTC
CDR3: CASTTGSYEQYF

D: NA
size: many
J: TRBJ2-7
V: TRBV5-1
DNA: TGCGCCAGCAGCTTGACGGGAGCGGACGAGCAGTACTTC
CDR3: CASSLTGADEQYF

D: NA
size: many
J: TRBJ2-5
V: TRBV28
DNA: TGTGCCAGCGCGTTCGGGGGCGCGAGCCAAGAGACCCAGTACTTC
CDR3: CASAFGGASQETQYF

D: NA
size: few
J: TRBJ2-2
V: TRBV12-3/TRBV12-4
DNA: TGTGCCAGCAAAAGCGCCGGGGAGCTGTTTTTT
CDR3: CASKSAGELFF

D: NA
size: NA
J: TRBJ2-2
V: TRBV25-1
DNA: TGTGCCAGCAGTGAGCTCCCACACACCGGGGAGCTGTTTTTT
CDR3: CASSELPHTGELFF

D: NA
size: many
J: TRBJ2-1
V: TRBV5-1
DNA: TGCGCCAGCAAATTTGGGGTATACAATGAGCAGTTCTTC
CDR3: CASKFGVYNEQFF

D: NA
size: few
J: TRBJ1-4
V: TRBV15
DNA: TGTGCCACAAGACTCAAGGGGTCCGCAACTAATGAAAAACTGTTTTTT
CDR3: CATRLKGSATNEKLFF

D: NA
size: NA
J: TRBJ2-6
V: TRBV27
DNA: TGTGCCAGCAGTTCCTACACGACTAGCTCTGGGGCCAACGTCCTGACTTTC
CDR3: CASSSYTTSSGANVLTF

D: NA
size: NA
J: TRBJ1-5
V: TRBV19
DNA: TGTGCCAGTAGCAGGGATTTTGGTCAGCCCCAGCATTTT
CDR3: CASSRDFGQPQHF

D: TRBD2
size: once
J: TRBJ2-5
V: TRBV19
DNA: TGTGCCAGTACTGGGACTAGCACCGAGGGGGAGACCCAGTACTTC
CDR3: CASTGTSTEGETQYF

D: TRBD2
size: NA
J: TRBJ2-2
V: TRBV4-3
DNA: TGCGCCAGCAGCCAACAATCTAGCGGGAGGGCCACCGGGGAGCTGTTTTTT
CDR3: CASSQQSSGRATGELFF

D: NA
size: many
J: TRBJ2-7
V: TRBV7-2
DNA: TGTGCCAGCAGGAGGTCAGAGCCATACTACGAGCAGTACTTC
CDR3: CASRRSEPYYEQYF

D: TRBD1
size: NA
J: TRBJ1-6
V: TRBV28
DNA: TGTGCCAGCAGTTTATGGACAGGGTACTCACCCCTCCACTTT
CDR3: CASSLWTGYSPLHF

D: TRBD1
size: NA
J: TRBJ2-4
V: TRBV19
DNA: TGTGCCAGTAGCTGGACAGGGTCTGACATTCAGTACTTC
CDR3: CASSWTGSDIQYF